These 12 T cell receptor beta chains came from one sample sequenced in a study of cytomegalovirus exposure and HLA in healthy donors. Vbeta (60) and Jbeta (13) primers were used in the PCR. Libraries were prepared by immunoSEQ multiplex PCR; TCRdb keeps only in-frame clonotypes and omits some of them. Of 120,000 or so clones in the sample, roughly a tenth are singletons; the top ten hold approximately 4.4%. The sample taken for sequencing was PBMCs. The receptor set was obtained from a woman between 18 and 30 years old in good health and CMV-seropositive.

The V gene is TRBV11-1, the J gene TRBJ2-1; possible D gene TRBD2, 5 bases. Trimming cost V 2 bases and J 0 bases, with 8 bases left between them. The CDR3 totals 15 residues. CDR1 and CDR2 from the germline V gene are SGHAT and FQDESV (reference sequence). The CDR3 loop reads CASSLPGSSYNEQFF. In DNA, the CDR3 is TGTGCCAGCAGCTTACCGGGAAGCTCCTACAATGAGCAGTTCTTC.

The gene calls are TRBV6-1 and TRBJ1-2; D ambiguous. CDR1 is MNHNS, CDR2 SASEGT, per germline. V was pared by 4 bases and J by 1 base, with 25 bases between. There are 19 residues in the CDR3. The CDR3 region is CASSGTGGNRHTINYGYTF. For the CDR3, the DNA is TGTGCCAGCAGTGGCACGGGAGGGAATAGACACACTATTAACTATGGCTACACCTTC.

CDR3 residues: CASKFTENTEAFF. In nucleotides, the CDR3 is TGTGCCAGCAAATTTACAGAGAACACTGAAGCTTTCTTT. J is TRBJ1-1 and V is TRBV2; D is undetermined. Germline V gene data show CDR1 as SNHLY and CDR2 as FYNNEI. V was shortened by 7 bases and J by 1 base, with 10 bases between the two germline ends. CDR3 length: 13 amino acids.

CDR3 nucleotide sequence: TGTGCCAGCTCGCTCACAGGCGGTCAGCCCCAGCATTTT. This gives the protein CASSLTGGQPQHF. The rearrangement joins TRBV18 to TRBJ1-5; possibly TRBD1 for D (5 bases). The CDR3 has 13 residues. Trimming stripped 6 bases from V and 6 bases from J, with 12 bases between. Germline CDR1 is KGHSH and CDR2 is LQKENI.

V and J are TRBV10-1 and TRBJ2-1; D might be TRBD2 (5 bases). Between the trimmed V and J ends, which lost 3 bases and 0 bases, there was a span of 15 bases. The CDR3 spans 17 residues. Per the germline V gene, CDR1 is WNHNN and CDR2 is SYGVQD (reference sequence). CDR3 sequence: CASSDLGAGDSYNEQFF. The CDR3 DNA reads as TGCGCCAGCAGTGATCTGGGTGCGGGCGACTCCTACAATGAGCAGTTCTTC.

The rearrangement uses TRBV19 and TRBJ2-1; 8 nucleotides align to TRBD2. Germline V gene data show CDR1 as LNHDA and CDR2 as SQIVND (reference sequence). Losses at the gene ends were 3 bases for V and 5 bases for J; bases not matched to a gene: 12. The CDR3 covers 17 residues. DNA of the CDR3: TGTGCCAGTAGTATTTTTTTAGCGGGATTAGTTAACAATGAGCAGTTCTTC. Translated: CASSIFLAGLVNNEQFF.

The rearrangement joins TRBV29-1 to TRBJ1-1, with D tentatively TRBD1 (6 bases). Germline CDR1 reads SQVTM; CDR2 reads ANQGSEA. Trimming took 7 bases from V and 6 from J, leaving 15 bases between them. CDR3 length: 12 amino acids. CDR3 in DNA: TGCAGCGCTACAGGGTTTACGGCTGAAGCTTTCTTT. It codes for CSATGFTAEAFF.

This clone showed up many times. V gene TRBV6-1 combines with J gene TRBJ1-4; TRBD1 aligns across 7 bases. Germline CDR1 reads MNHNS; CDR2 reads SASEGT. The CDR3 runs to 15 residues. V dropped 0 bases and J dropped 7; count of bases not matched to a gene: 5. In DNA, the CDR3 is TGTGCCAGCAGTGAAGCTACGACAGGGTCTGAAAAACTGTTTTTT. This encodes CASSEATTGSEKLFF.

The chain joins TRBV25-1 to TRBJ2-7, with D possibly being TRBD2 (5 bases). The V and J ends lost 3 bases and 0 bases respectively, with 21 bases between them. CDR1 is MGHDK, CDR2 SYGVNS, per germline. The CDR3 is 18 residues long. The CDR3 region has the DNA TGTGCCAGCAGTGACCCCCAGTCGCCGACTACAGCCTCCTACGAGCAGTACTTC. Its protein product is CASSDPQSPTTASYEQYF.

This clone was detected only a few times. The rearrangement joins TRBV13 to TRBJ2-2; the match to TRBD2 covers 12 bases. The CDR3 is 17 amino acids. The ends lost 5 bases at V and 4 bases at J; junction bases unmatched: 8. Germline CDR1 reads PRHDT; CDR2 reads FYEKMQ (reference sequence). DNA for the CDR3: TGTGCCAGCAGCGATACTAGCGGGAGGTTGAGCACCGGGGAGCTGTTTTTT. This gives the protein CASSDTSGRLSTGELFF.

This clone was observed a few times. V gene TRBV28 combines with J gene TRBJ2-5; 11 nucleotides agree with TRBD2. The closer fit of TRBJ2-7 to the DNA end suggests the J call may be wrong. There are 15 residues in the CDR3. Germline V CDR1 and CDR2: MDHEN, SYDVKM. CDR3 loop: CASSPLAGGSYEQYF. The DNA for the CDR3 is TGTGCCAGCAGTCCGTTAGCGGGAGGGTCCTACGAGCAGTACTTC.

The chain recombines TRBV5-6 with TRBJ1-3; no reliable D call. Near its end, the DNA agrees better with TRBJ2-2, so the J call may be wrong. This CDR3 spans 15 amino acids. Germline CDR1 is SGHDT and CDR2 is YYEEEE. The CDR3 loop reads CASSLELRNTGELFF. Written as DNA, the CDR3 is TGTGCCAGCAGCTTAGAGTTGAGAAACACCGGGGAGCTGTTTTTT.